What follows are 6 T cell receptor beta chains derived from one specimen sequenced in a study of T cell clones after liver transplantation. Clones were read by immunoSEQ multiplex PCR, and TCRdb kept only the in-frame ones, dropping some. The sample contains roughly 80,000 clones, roughly 80% of which appear only once. This specimen was CD4+ T cells from blood, taken at the 22-month timepoint. The receptors derive from a human patient who received a liver transplant. The T cells may partly be graft donor cells.

The chain joins TRBV19 to TRBJ2-5; TRBD1 matches at 8 bases. The CDR3 is 13 amino acids. V shed 6 bases and J 5 bases; nucleotides not matched to a gene: 5. Germline-derived CDR1 and CDR2 are LNHDA and SQIVND (reference sequence). The DNA for the CDR3 is TGTGCCAGTAGCGACAGGGGAAGGGAGACCCAGTACTTC. Protein: CASSDRGRETQYF.

The gene calls are TRBV5-1 and TRBJ1-4; D is unresolved. The germline V gene has CDR1 SGHRS and CDR2 YFSETQ. Trimming left V 5 bases short and J 6 bases short, with 14 bases between. CDR3 length: 14 amino acids. The CDR3 nucleotides are TGCGCCAGCAGACAGACAATAAATGATGAAAAACTGTTTTTT. Its translation: CASRQTINDEKLFF.

This clone was detected once. V gene TRBV4-2 combines with J gene TRBJ2-7; 12 bases are a match to TRBD2. The J segment lost 4 bases and the V segment lost 4 bases, leaving 5 bases of the junction unmatched. Per the germline V gene, CDR1 is LGHNA and CDR2 is YNFKEQ. The CDR3 runs 15 residues. The chain's CDR3 is CASSPTSGSIYEQYF. In nucleotides, the CDR3 is TGTGCCAGCAGCCCGACTAGCGGGAGTATATACGAGCAGTACTTC.

This clone was recorded once. The chain joins TRBV9 to TRBJ2-1; perhaps D is TRBD1 or TRBD2 (5 bases each). The V end lost 3 bases, the J end lost 9 bases, and 22 bases lay between the germline ends. Looked up from germline, CDR1 is SGDLS and CDR2 is YYNGEE. The CDR3 has 16 amino acids. The chain's CDR3 is CASSGERDAADGEQFF. CDR3 nucleotides: TGTGCCAGCAGCGGGGAGAGGGACGCTGCGGACGGTGAGCAGTTCTTC.

The chain combines TRBV19 with TRBJ1-2; no clear D gene. Germline CDR1 is LNHDA and CDR2 is SQIVND (reference sequence). The CDR3 has 14 residues. Trimming shortened V by 3 bases and J by 3 bases, and 11 bases separated the two germline ends. Here the CDR3 DNA reads TGTGCCAGTAGTATTTCTGGGGTTCACTATGGCTACACCTTC. Amino acids: CASSISGVHYGYTF.

The V and J genes are TRBV6-1 and TRBJ1-5, with unresolved D. Deletions cut 3 bases from V and 4 bases from J, with 13 bases between. Germline V CDR1 and CDR2: MNHNS, SASEGT. The CDR3 extends over 15 amino acids. Written as DNA, the CDR3 is TGTGCCAGCAGTGAGCTGTTCGGCGGGAATCAGCCCCAGCATTTT. Translating gives CASSELFGGNQPQHF.